The source of this T cell receptor beta chain is a study of PD-L1 blockade in urothelial cancer (dated by TCRdb to the late 2010s). The study in broad terms: Every patient began therapy in the mid-2010s and was given atezolizumab 1,200 mg intravenously every 3 weeks. Patients had an ECOG performance status of 0 or 1 and had received between 0 and 3 prior chemotherapy regimens. In the same patients, pretreatment tumors underwent whole exome sequencing and RNA sequencing in addition to TCR sequencing. Blood samples gave a median of around 140,000 T cells and 82,636 unique TCRs, with a median clonality of about 0.078. Pretreatment blood TCR-seq was available for about 27 patients, at least one posttreatment blood collection was obtained for around 25 patients, and tumor TCR-seq was available for around 25 patients. The study was an exploratory multi-omic analysis of somatic, immune and clinical correlates of response to PD-L1 blockade with atezolizumab in urothelial cancer. Durable clinical benefit was achieved by nine patients but not by the remaining 20. Durable clinical benefit was defined as progression-free survival longer than 6 months, and TCR features were also tested against progression-free and overall survival. Blood samples were analyzed at two time points: 3 weeks after treatment start (second dose) and 6 weeks after treatment start. Pretreatment tumor samples, along with matched peripheral blood serially collected before and after atezolizumab treatment, were subjected to TCR sequencing. About nine tenths of the roughly 29 patients were identified as males with urothelial cancer of bladder origin, and a prior smoking history was reported by 18 of 29 patients.

Study-wide conclusions, independent of this receptor: Patients with durable benefit showed greater expansion of tumor-associated TCR clones in peripheral blood 3 weeks after starting treatment (n of about 20, p = 0.022). A pretreatment peripheral blood TCR clonality below the median was linked to improved progression-free and overall survival. Because the sample size was small (n of about 30) and many exploratory analyses were performed, the results are intended to be hypothesis-generating.

Synthetic TCR analog templates were spiked into each PCR so that absolute template abundance could be estimated from read counts. The immunoSEQ assay used bias-controlled V and J gene primers to amplify TCRbeta CDR3 regions from genomic DNA. Rearranged TCRbeta segments were sequenced at approximately 20X coverage. The published analysis was carried out like this. Sequencing errors were corrected by clustering, and CDR3s were annotated against IMGT so that V, D and J genes could be assigned. Downstream analyses used only productive TCRbeta rearrangements and left out out-of-frame or stop-codon sequences. To compute clonality, Shannon entropy was normalized by the log of the number of unique productive sequences and then subtracted from one. Clones differing between time points or between blood and tumor were identified by Fisher's exact test with Benjamini-Hochberg correction at adjusted p below 0.01. TCRdb's version of the immuneACCESS table is confined to in-frame rearrangements and falls short of the full clone set. An unresolved V gene accounts for under half of the shortfall where checked; the remainder is of unknown origin. The V and J calls and clone size were taken over from that table, and D and trimming were inferred from the DNA. The sample includes under 100,000 clones, with 90% observed a single time. The ten largest clones take up under 2% of the sample.

The sample's time point label, decoded: pretreatment peripheral blood. The cohort included roughly 30 patients with locally advanced or metastatic urothelial carcinoma who were treated at Memorial Sloan Kettering on a trial protocol. Peripheral blood mononuclear cells were collected from each patient pretreatment and during treatment, giving between 1 and 8 total time points per patient. The Qiagen DNeasy Blood extraction kit was used to purify genomic DNA from total PBMCs and tumor samples. PBMCs were collected pretreatment and during treatment and were isolated and stored as previously described. For this clone: There is no known antigen for this receptor. The input lacks base qualities; no much larger clone sits a single base away.

In the germline V gene, CDR1 corresponds to LGHNA and CDR2 to YNFKEQ. Including cysteine and phenylalanine, the CDR3 has 16 amino acids. The kept DNA is CDR3 alone, 48 bases in frame from the first base. V is clipped by 1 base and J by 1 base, and the sequence between their germline boundaries is 11 bases long. The chain is made from TRBV4-2 and TRBJ1-5; the D gene assignment is ambiguous. Sequencing was performed on PBMCs, taken around atezolizumab (anti-PD-L1) treatment. This receptor was taken from a man aged 55 to 70 with urothelial cancer. The CDR3: CASSQVKGGSNQPQHF. In nucleotide form, the sequence is TGTGCCAGCAGCCAAGTCAAAGGAGGGAGCAATCAGCCCCAGCATTTT.